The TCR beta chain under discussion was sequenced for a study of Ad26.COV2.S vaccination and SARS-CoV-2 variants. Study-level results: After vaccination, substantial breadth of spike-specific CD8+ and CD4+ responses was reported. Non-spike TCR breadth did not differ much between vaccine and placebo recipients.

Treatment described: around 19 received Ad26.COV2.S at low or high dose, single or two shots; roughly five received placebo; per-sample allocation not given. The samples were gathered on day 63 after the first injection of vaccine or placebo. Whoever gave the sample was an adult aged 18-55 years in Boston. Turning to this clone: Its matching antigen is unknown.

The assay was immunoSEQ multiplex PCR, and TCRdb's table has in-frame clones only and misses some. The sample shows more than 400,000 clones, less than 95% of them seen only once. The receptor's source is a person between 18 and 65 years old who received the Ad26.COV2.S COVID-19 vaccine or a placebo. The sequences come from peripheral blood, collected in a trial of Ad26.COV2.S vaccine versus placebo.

The CDR3 DNA follows: TGTGCCAGCAGCAGACGGGAAAAACTGTTTTTT. It encodes CASSRREKLFF. The chain carries TRBV6-2 or TRBV6-3 and TRBJ1-4; D is unclear. The CDR3 is 11 residues long. Trimming cost V 6 bases and J 8 bases, with 7 bases left between them. Germline CDR1 and CDR2: MNHEY and SVGEGT.